This T cell receptor (beta chain) was retrieved from a study of T cells after yellow fever vaccination. TCRdb called the 5' RACE reads again in MiXCR, with one record for every CDR3 protein. This sample yields 29,000 or so distinct CDR3 sequences, of which 6% to 8% are seen a single time; about 25% belongs to the top ten. This clonotype turned up a few times. Germline V gene lookup returns CDR1 MGHDK and CDR2 SYGVNS. Trimming took off 5 bases at V and 3 bases at J, with 12 bases between the two ends. The CDR3 consists of 14 residues. This TCR was sampled from a man younger than 40 who received the YFV17D yellow fever vaccine. Sequences were derived from PBMCs, either bulk or a sorted T-cell subset (CD4+, CD8+, memory, or dextramer-sorted; not recorded which), sampled on the day of the yellow fever booster vaccination. This chain joins TRBV25-1 and TRBJ2-3; D is perhaps TRBD2 (6 bases). The CDR3 DNA is TGTGCCAGCAGTAGCGGGCTTGGGACAGATACGCAGTATTTT. This gives the protein CASSSGLGTDTQYF. The full variable domain, its missing parts supplied by reference TRBV25-1 and TRBJ2-3, is EADIYQTPRYLVIGTGKKITLECSQTMGHDKMYWYQQDPGMELHLIHYSYGVNSTEKGDLSSESTVSRIRTEHFPLTLESARPSHTSQYLCASSSGLGTDTQYFGPGTRLTVL.